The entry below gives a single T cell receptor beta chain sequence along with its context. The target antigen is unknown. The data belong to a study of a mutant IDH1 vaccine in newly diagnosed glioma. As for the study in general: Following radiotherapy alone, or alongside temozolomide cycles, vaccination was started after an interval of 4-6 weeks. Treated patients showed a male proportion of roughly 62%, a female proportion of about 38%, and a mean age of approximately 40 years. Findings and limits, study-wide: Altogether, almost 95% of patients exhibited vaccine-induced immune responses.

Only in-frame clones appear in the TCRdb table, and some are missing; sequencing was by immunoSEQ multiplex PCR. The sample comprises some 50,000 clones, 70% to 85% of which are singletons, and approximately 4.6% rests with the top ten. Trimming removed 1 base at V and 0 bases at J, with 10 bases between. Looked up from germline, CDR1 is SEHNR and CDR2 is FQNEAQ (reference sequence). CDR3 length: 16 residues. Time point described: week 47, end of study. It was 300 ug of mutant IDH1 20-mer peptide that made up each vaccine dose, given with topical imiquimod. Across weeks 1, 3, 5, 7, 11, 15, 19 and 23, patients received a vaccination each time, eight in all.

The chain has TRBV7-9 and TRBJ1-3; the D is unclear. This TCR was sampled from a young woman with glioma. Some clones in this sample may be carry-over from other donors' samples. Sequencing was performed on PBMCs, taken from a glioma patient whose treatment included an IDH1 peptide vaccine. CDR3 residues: CASSLEFAGSGNTIYF. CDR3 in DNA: TGTGCCAGCAGCTTAGAGTTTGCAGGCTCTGGAAACACCATATATTTT.